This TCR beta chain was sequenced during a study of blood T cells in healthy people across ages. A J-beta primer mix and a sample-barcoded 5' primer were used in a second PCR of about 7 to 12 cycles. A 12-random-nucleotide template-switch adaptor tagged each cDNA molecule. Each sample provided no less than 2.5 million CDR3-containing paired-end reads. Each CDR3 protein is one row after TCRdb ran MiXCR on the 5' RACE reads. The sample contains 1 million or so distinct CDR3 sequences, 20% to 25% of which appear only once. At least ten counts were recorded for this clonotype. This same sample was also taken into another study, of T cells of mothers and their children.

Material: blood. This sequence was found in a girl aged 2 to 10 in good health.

The CDR3 bases are TGTGCCAGCAGTCAGTCCGGGGCCGGGGAGGAGACCCAGTACTTC. Translating gives CASSQSGAGEETQYF. The V and J genes are TRBV28 and TRBJ2-5, with D perhaps TRBD1 or TRBD2 (5 bases each). This CDR3 has 15 residues. Trimming removed 5 bases at V and 5 bases at J, with 18 bases between. Looked up from germline, CDR1 is MDHEN and CDR2 is SYDVKM.